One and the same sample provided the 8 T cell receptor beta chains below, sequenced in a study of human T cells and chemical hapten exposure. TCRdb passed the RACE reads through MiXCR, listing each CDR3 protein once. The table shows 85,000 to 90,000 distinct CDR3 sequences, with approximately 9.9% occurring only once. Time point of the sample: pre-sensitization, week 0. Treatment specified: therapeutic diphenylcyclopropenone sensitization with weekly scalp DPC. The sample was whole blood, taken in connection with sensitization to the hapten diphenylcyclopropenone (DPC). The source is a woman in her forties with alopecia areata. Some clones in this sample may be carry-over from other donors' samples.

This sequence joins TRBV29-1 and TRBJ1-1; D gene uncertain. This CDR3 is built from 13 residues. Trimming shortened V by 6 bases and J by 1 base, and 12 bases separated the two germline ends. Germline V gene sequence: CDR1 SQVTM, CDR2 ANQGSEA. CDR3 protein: CSVSKGENTEAFF. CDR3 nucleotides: TGCAGCGTCTCAAAAGGAGAGAACACTGAAGCTTTCTTT.

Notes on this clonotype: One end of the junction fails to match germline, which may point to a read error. CDR3 DNA sequence: TGTGCCAGCAGACTAACGAGCGGGGGGATCGGCTTC. Translating gives CASRLTSGGIGF. The rearrangement uses TRBV7-2 and TRBJ2-1, with 9 positions matching TRBD2. This CDR3 region has 12 residues. Germline CDR1 is SGHTA and CDR2 is FQGNSA.

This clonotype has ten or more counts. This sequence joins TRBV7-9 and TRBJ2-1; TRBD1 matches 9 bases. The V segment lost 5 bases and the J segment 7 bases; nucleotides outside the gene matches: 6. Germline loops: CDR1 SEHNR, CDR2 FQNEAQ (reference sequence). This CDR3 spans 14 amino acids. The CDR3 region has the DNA TGTGCCAGCAGCAGGGACAGGGCCGGGAATGAGCAGTTCTTC. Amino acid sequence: CASSRDRAGNEQFF.

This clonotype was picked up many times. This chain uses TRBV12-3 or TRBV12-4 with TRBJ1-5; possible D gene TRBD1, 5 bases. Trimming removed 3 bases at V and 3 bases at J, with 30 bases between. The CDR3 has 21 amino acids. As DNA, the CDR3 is TGTGCCAGCAGTTTGTTCCTTGGGGCAGACCTTCTCCAACCTTTCAATCAGCCCCAGCATTTT. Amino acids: CASSLFLGADLLQPFNQPQHF.

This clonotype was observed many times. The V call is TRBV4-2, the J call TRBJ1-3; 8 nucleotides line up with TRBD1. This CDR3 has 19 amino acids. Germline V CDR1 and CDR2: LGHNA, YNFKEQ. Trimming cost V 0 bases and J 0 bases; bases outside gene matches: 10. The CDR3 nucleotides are TGTGCCAGCAGCCAAGATCATGGACAGGGAGAATTCTCTGGAAACACCATATATTTT. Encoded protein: CASSQDHGQGEFSGNTIYF.

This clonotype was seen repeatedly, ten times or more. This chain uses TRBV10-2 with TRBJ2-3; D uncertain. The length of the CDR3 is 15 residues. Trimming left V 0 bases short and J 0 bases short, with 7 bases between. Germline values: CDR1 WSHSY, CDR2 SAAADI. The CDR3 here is CASSESILSTDTQYF. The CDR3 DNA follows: TGCGCCAGCAGTGAGTCGATTCTGAGCACAGATACGCAGTATTTT.

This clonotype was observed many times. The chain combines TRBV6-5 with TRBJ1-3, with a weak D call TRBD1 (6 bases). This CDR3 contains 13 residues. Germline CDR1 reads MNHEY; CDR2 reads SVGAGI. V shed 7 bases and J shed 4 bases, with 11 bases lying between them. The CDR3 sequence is CASKQGRGNTIYF. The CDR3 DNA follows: TGTGCCAGCAAGCAGGGGCGAGGAAACACCATATATTTT.

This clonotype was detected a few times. In DNA, the CDR3 is TGTGCCAGCAGCCCCGGTGGGTTTGACAATCAGCCCCAGCATTTT. This gives the protein CASSPGGFDNQPQHF. This rearrangement joins TRBV14 to TRBJ1-5; unclear D gene. Germline CDR1 and CDR2: SGHDN and FVKESK. The CDR3 consists of 15 residues. Trimming pared 4 bases from V and 3 bases from J, leaving 13 bases between.